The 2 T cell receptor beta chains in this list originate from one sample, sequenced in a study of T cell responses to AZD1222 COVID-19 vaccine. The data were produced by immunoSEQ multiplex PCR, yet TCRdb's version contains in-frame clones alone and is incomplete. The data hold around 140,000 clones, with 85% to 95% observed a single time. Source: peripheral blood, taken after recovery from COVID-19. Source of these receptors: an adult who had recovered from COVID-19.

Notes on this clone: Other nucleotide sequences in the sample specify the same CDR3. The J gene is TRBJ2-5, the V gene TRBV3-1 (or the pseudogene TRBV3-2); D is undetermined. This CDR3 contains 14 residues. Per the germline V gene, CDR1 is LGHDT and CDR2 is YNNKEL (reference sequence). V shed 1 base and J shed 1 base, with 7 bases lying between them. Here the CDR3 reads CASSQVLGQETQYF. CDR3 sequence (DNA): TGTGCCAGCAGCCAAGTTTTAGGCCAAGAGACCCAGTACTTC.

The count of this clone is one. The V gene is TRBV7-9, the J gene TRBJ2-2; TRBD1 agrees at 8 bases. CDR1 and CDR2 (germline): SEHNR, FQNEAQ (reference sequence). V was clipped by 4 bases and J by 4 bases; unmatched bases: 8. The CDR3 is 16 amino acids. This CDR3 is CASSSSGGAGTGELFF. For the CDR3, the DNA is TGTGCCAGCAGCTCATCAGGGGGCGCGGGCACCGGGGAGCTGTTTTTT.